This TCR beta chain was obtained from a study of cytomegalovirus exposure and HLA in healthy donors. Study-wide context: The roughly 660 first-cohort repertoires shared a platform with the 120 validation repertoires, as reported in a later analysis. The study's findings and limits: It was found in a later analysis that first-cohort TCR clusters tended to co-occur in the roughly 120 validation repertoires. Rare sequences made up most TCRs, while some public TCRs were found in many donors.

As to this clone: Its antigen is undetermined.

While the first cohort had around 700 subjects, the donors belonged to the separate validation cohort of about 120 subjects. Using immunoSEQ multiplex PCR, the repertoire was profiled, and TCRdb retains in-frame clones only, with some absent. The table records tens of thousands of clones, approximately 96% of them present only once. The CDR3 covers 17 residues. Germline assignment: CDR1 LGHNA and CDR2 YNFKEQ. Trimming removed 3 bases from V and 5 bases from J, with 20 bases in between. The receptor was isolated from a man aged 18 to 30 in good health and CMV-seropositive. Sequencing was carried out using PBMCs. The chain links TRBV4-2 to TRBJ2-1, with D possibly TRBD2 on 7 matching bases. Here the CDR3 DNA reads TGTGCCAGCAGCCAGGGGAGGGGGACAAGTGTAGACAATGAGCAGTTCTTC. Encoded protein: CASSQGRGTSVDNEQFF.